This note documents a single T cell receptor (beta chain) sequence. This clone was recorded once. Its antigen specificity is not known. Per-base quality was not reported, and no clone a single base away is much larger than it. For TCRbeta CDR3 sequencing, genomic DNA was extracted from sorted cells using the QIAGEN DNeasy Blood and Tissue Kit. Through immunoSEQ, high-throughput TCRbeta CDR3 sequencing was done commercially, including PCR amplification with internal controls and bias correction. The authors' analysis ran thus. A unique productive TCRbeta sequence was defined by the CDR3 nucleotide sequence when primers matched, and otherwise by the CDR3 amino acid sequence together with the Vbeta and Jbeta genes. Sorting error was corrected by removing sequences shared between sorted populations at a frequency ratio of 2:1 or less, and the remaining shared sequences were assigned to the higher population. A sequence was defined as donor-reactive if the sequence was expanded at least 5-fold in CFSE-low cells compared with unstimulated cells and had a frequency of at least 0.01% in CFSE-low cells. Jensen-Shannon divergence, calculated on the top 100 TCRbeta sequences ranked by frequency, was used to quantify repertoire divergence. When a sample had multiple sequencing runs, each run was corrected for sorting error separately and the runs were then pooled. TCRdb provides this immuneACCESS table in a form limited to in-frame rearrangements. Some clones are lacking; in checked studies, under half of them reflect an unresolved V gene, and why the rest are absent is not known. The V and J calls and the clone size are those of that table, but D and trimming were determined from the DNA. The sample table records under 300,000 clones; 80% to 85% of these occur just once. Together, the top ten hold around 0.6% of the sample.

The entry originates in a study of Tregs in tolerant kidney transplant recipients (dated by TCRdb to between 2018 and 2020). For the wider study: Before combined kidney and bone marrow transplantation, this study identified donor-specific regulatory T cells using TCRbeta sequencing and then followed those same cells after transplant. In a few healthy controls, several methods of expanding Tregs specific for an allogeneic donor were compared by TCRbeta repertoire sequencing. Beyond this particular receptor, the publication reports: Because only a small number of patients were included, the study had limitations, and the results will need to be validated in larger populations as well as under other immunosuppression protocols. Expanding Tregs with activated donor B cells appeared to identify the most biologically relevant and donor-specific TCRbeta repertoire. Biological reproducibility was not directly assessed, although technical replication error appeared to be minimal.

Thawed PBMCs were FACS-sorted into unstimulated Tregs (CD4+CD25+CD127-), CD4+ non-Tregs (CD4+CD25-), CD4 cells and CD8 cells. Healthy control blood was obtained either as purchased buffy coats or from healthy volunteers. Healthy control blood was processed by Ficoll density gradient to PBMCs and cryopreserved; patient PBMCs were collected before and after transplant. The germline V gene sets CDR1 to SGDLS and CDR2 to YYNGEE. V lost 1 base and J lost 5 bases, and the count of bases not matched to a germline gene is 6. CDR3 length: 16 amino acids, cysteine to phenylalanine. Only the CDR3 part of the read is kept: 48 bases, read in frame from the first base.

The source is a human donor in good health. Sequenced material: CD4+ T cells from blood. The rearranged chain carries TRBV9 and TRBJ1-6, and 7 junctional nucleotides match TRBD1. The CDR3 has the sequence CASSVIGDSHNSPLHF. Read as DNA, the sequence is TGTGCCAGCAGCGTAATAGGGGACAGCCATAATTCACCCCTCCACTTT.